These T cell receptor beta chains were read from a single sample in a study of cytomegalovirus exposure and HLA in healthy donors. Produced via immunoSEQ multiplex PCR; TCRdb's table is partial and in-frame only. The sample consists of 130,000 or so clones, approximately 85% of them appearing once. Sequenced material: PBMCs. These receptors were collected from a woman in her 30s in good health and CMV-seropositive. CDR3s include the opening cysteine and the closing phenylalanine or tryptophan. A D gene is named only where the DNA matches it firmly. Clone size, where shown, is once, few, many, or a class for clones that have expanded.

CDR3 DNA | CDR3 protein | V gene | D gene | J gene | clone size
TGCGCCAGCAGCTCGGGTGGACTACGGGAAAAACTGTTTTTT | CASSSGGLREKLFF | TRBV5-1 | - | TRBJ1-4 | few
TGTGCCTGGAGTGTATACGGGATTAAAAACATTCAGTACTTC | CAWSVYGIKNIQYF | TRBV30 | - | TRBJ2-4 | few
TGTGCCAGCAGCGCTCCGGGACAACTTAATTCACCCCTCCACTTT | CASSAPGQLNSPLHF | TRBV9 | - | TRBJ1-6 | -
TGTGCCAGCAGCGGGGACAGGGAGGAGACCCAGTACTTC | CASSGDREETQYF | TRBV2 | TRBD1 | TRBJ2-5 | few
TGTGCCAGCAGTCTGAGACTGGGTGTGGGCGAGCAGTACTTC | CASSLRLGVGEQYF | TRBV27 | - | TRBJ2-7 | -
TGCGCCAGCAGCCAAGGGTACAGTGCTAGCACAGATACGCAGTATTTT | CASSQGYSASTDTQYF | TRBV4-1 | - | TRBJ2-3 | -
TGTGCCAGCAGCTCCGGGACTTCAGGGGAAAAACTGTTTTTT | CASSSGTSGEKLFF | TRBV7-9 | - | TRBJ1-4 | once
TGTGCCAGCAGCGCTTGGACAGGGGGCCGGTATGGCTACACCTTC | CASSAWTGGRYGYTF | TRBV9 | TRBD1 | TRBJ1-2 | -
TGTGCCAGCAGCCGACAATCTAATTCACCCCTCCACTTT | CASSRQSNSPLHF | TRBV6-1 | - | TRBJ1-6 | -
TGCGCCAGCAGCACAGGGACTAGCGGGGTCCTGGGTCTGGGGGGGATCCACGAGCAGTTCTTC | CASSTGTSGVLGLGGIHEQFF | TRBV5-1 | TRBD2 | TRBJ2-1 | -
TGTGCCAGCAGGAAATTCCGGGATAGACCCCAGCATTTT | CASRKFRDRPQHF | TRBV6-1 | - | TRBJ1-5 | -
TGTGCCAGCAGTGCCAGAACGGAGACCCAGTACTTC | CASSARTETQYF | TRBV2 | - | TRBJ2-5 | -